This TCR beta chain stems from a study of OX40 agonist ivuxolimab in advanced cancers. Study background: Participants could have had prior anti-PD-1, anti-PD-L1 or anti-CTLA-4 therapy, and roughly 40% had some. Overall study results and limits: The study found among the lowest clonal expansion in partial responders at 0.1-3.0 mg/kg. In general, CD8+ T cells held more expanded clones than CD4+ did, on average.

This clone was recorded only once. Its target is unknown. Germline V CDR1 and CDR2: SGHVS, FQNEAQ. Trimming cost V 5 bases and J 6 bases, with 16 bases left between them. There are 15 residues in the CDR3. Repertoires were generated with immunoSEQ multiplex PCR, while TCRdb's copy carries only in-frame clones and drops some. The sample gives roughly 15,000 clones, around nine tenths of which show up once; 65% to 75% is in the top ten. Source: CD4+ or CD8+ T cells sorted from blood, taken in a trial of the OX40 agonist ivuxolimab. The J gene is TRBJ2-2, the V gene TRBV7-8; perhaps TRBD2 as D (6 bases). The TCR originated in an adult with an advanced solid tumor such as melanoma, head and neck, liver or kidney cancer. The CDR3 DNA sequence: TGTGCCAGCAGCCAGAGGGTTAGGGAGGCCGGGGAGCTGTTTTTT. Protein sequence: CASSQRVREAGELFF.